A selection of T cell receptor beta chains follows, all from one sample in a study of beta chain features in type 1 diabetes. Generated by immunoSEQ multiplex PCR, the TCRdb table keeps only in-frame clones and is missing some. The sample has roughly 730,000 clones; roughly an eighth are singletons. Sequencing used naive CD4+ T cells from blood. The receptors derive from a man between 18 and 29 years old with type 1 diabetes. Each CDR3 is given without its conserved first and last residue. Clone sizes are given selectively: once, few, many, or a class where the clone is expanded.

TRBJ1-5	TRBV27	-	ASSTGTSGGNQPQH
TRBJ1-1	TRBV6-5	few	ASSWDPNTEAF
TRBJ2-7	TRBV6-5	-	ASRLDRRSYEQY
TRBJ2-3	TRBV5-5	-	ASSLEWTLTDTQY
TRBJ2-1	TRBV28	few	ASSSPSGGAAEQF
TRBJ1-1	TRBV6-1	few	ASSEQGDTEAF
TRBJ2-1	TRBV5-1	-	ASSADGAYEQF
TRBJ2-3	TRBV5-4	few	ASSPKGRGPSTDTQY
TRBJ1-1	TRBV25-1	-	ASSVKSTGAF
TRBJ2-7	TRBV30	-	AWSPQQYEQY
TRBJ1-6	TRBV7-8	-	ASSLGSRVDSPLH
TRBJ2-3	TRBV7-9	few	ASSRDRDANTQY
TRBJ2-5	TRBV5-6	-	ASSLVQASPGGTQY
TRBJ1-1	TRBV30	-	AWSNVAQEAF
TRBJ2-2	TRBV4-1	few	ASSLAGGNYANTGELF
TRBJ2-7	TRBV27	-	ASSKFEDYEQY
TRBJ2-7	TRBV7-9	few	ASSTTQGIEQY
TRBJ1-5	TRBV4-1	-	ASSQDQSNQPQH
TRBJ2-7	TRBV5-1	-	ASSLGTPAQSSYEQY
TRBJ1-5	TRBV9	few	ASSPRTGGNQPQH
TRBJ1-1	TRBV19	few	ASSATGHKNTEAF
TRBJ1-5	TRBV4-1	few	ASSHPDRSNQPQH
TRBJ2-1	TRBV11-3	-	ASSRIAGTSGQSSYNEQF
TRBJ1-1	TRBV6-1	-	ASQGAEAF
TRBJ2-7	TRBV4-1	few	ASSQDRLNYEQY
TRBJ2-5	TRBV30	few	AWSVHLADQETQY
TRBJ1-2	TRBV9	-	ASSVGPGPANYGYT
TRBJ1-2	TRBV2	-	ASSGRGSYGYT
TRBJ2-3	TRBV10-3	few	AISRPGHGGSDTQY
TRBJ2-3	TRBV5-1	few	ASSVRTGNTDTQY
TRBJ2-5	TRBV29-1	-	SVDRGSETQY
TRBJ2-7	TRBV29-1	few	SVGTSRGSYEQY
TRBJ1-1	TRBV5-6	-	ASSFRPDTEAF
TRBJ1-5	TRBV13	few	ASSSRVLSQPQH
TRBJ1-1	TRBV29-1	few	SVEPGSNTEAF
TRBJ1-3	TRBV6-5	-	ASSSSQGSGNTIY
TRBJ1-2	TRBV5-8	-	ASRYTGANGYT
TRBJ1-4	TRBV7-9	-	ASSTGTPVATNEKLF
TRBJ2-1	TRBV9	-	ASSVGASGGFRDEQF
TRBJ2-5	TRBV2	few	ASSRRLAAQETQY
TRBJ1-6	TRBV6-5	few	ASSPPGARSPLH
TRBJ2-7	TRBV25-1	few	ASSERTGFSYEQY
TRBJ2-5	TRBV21-1	few	ASSKAREPQETQY
TRBJ2-1	TRBV10-3	-	AISERGGQGANEQF
TRBJ1-6	TRBV16	few	ASSQSAVSYNSPLH
TRBJ1-2	TRBV11-2	few	ASSLGDGYT
TRBJ2-4	TRBV7-2	-	ASSLGAPGLQY
TRBJ1-1	TRBV15	few	ATGIQVNTEAF
TRBJ2-5	TRBV2	few	ASSPQGNSQETQY
TRBJ2-3	TRBV6-6	-	ASSLPGQQTDTQY
TRBJ2-3	TRBV27	-	ASSLNRGDTQY